This passage covers 20 T cell receptor beta chains from one sample sequenced in a study of radiation and T cells in renal cell carcinoma. Libraries were prepared by immunoSEQ multiplex PCR; TCRdb keeps only in-frame clonotypes and omits some of them. The table lists over 120,000 clones, more than 70% of them singletons. Documented time point: baseline pretreatment blood. The sample's treatment: 15 Gy SBRT to primary tumor, nephrectomy 4 weeks later. Material: blood, obtained from a patient whose treatment included radiotherapy and nephrectomy. The receptors come from a woman aged 45 to 65 with renal cell carcinoma.

A word on this clone: The sample holds other DNA sequences that translate to the same CDR3. The genes are TRBV7-2 and TRBJ1-1; D unresolved. CDR1 SGHTA and CDR2 FQGNSA come from the germline V gene. V shed 3 bases and J shed 1 base, with 6 bases lying between them. The CDR3 sequence is 13 residues long. CDR3 amino acids: CASSLTENTEAFF. CDR3 DNA: TGTGCCAGCAGCTTGACCGAGAACACTGAAGCTTTCTTT.

V is TRBV19 and J is TRBJ1-1; 7 positions match TRBD1. The germline CDR1 and CDR2 sequences are LNHDA and SQIVND (reference sequence). The V gene end was trimmed by 4 bases and the J gene end by 2 bases; junction bases not matched to a gene: 1. The CDR3 length is 13 residues. The CDR3 protein is CASSRQGNTEAFF. CDR3 bases: TGTGCCAGTAGTAGACAGGGTAACACTGAAGCTTTCTTT. Filled out from reference TRBV19 and TRBJ1-1, the complete variable domain reads DGGITQSPKYLFRKEGQNVTLSCEQNLNHDAMYWYRQDPGQGLRLIYYSQIVNDFQKGDIAEGYSVSREKKESFPLTVTSAQKNPTAFYLCASSRQGNTEAFFGQGTRLTVV.

This rearrangement joins TRBV6-6 to TRBJ1-4; 7 bases align to TRBD1. Germline CDR1 and CDR2: MNHNY and SVGAGI (reference sequence). This CDR3 comprises 15 residues. With 7 bases clipped from V and 0 bases from J, the junction kept 5 bases outside the gene matches. This CDR3 is CASIRGGATNEKLFF. CDR3 in DNA: TGTGCCAGCATCAGGGGGGGAGCAACTAATGAAAAACTGTTTTTT.

The chain has TRBV4-1 and TRBJ1-4, with D hard to call. Germline CDR1 is MGHRA and CDR2 is YSYEKL. The CDR3 totals 17 residues. Trimming left V 4 bases short and J 0 bases short, with 15 bases between. The CDR3 spells CASSLFPDSATNEKLFF. DNA of the CDR3: TGCGCCAGCAGCCTTTTTCCCGACTCTGCAACTAATGAAAAACTGTTTTTT.

This rearrangement joins TRBV2 to TRBJ2-4; TRBD2 agrees at 8 bases. This CDR3 spans 15 amino acids. V gave up 7 bases and J gave up 1 base; unmatched junction bases: 6. Germline CDR1 SNHLY, CDR2 FYNNEI. The CDR3 sequence: CASNVGGGAKNIQYF. CDR3 nucleotides: TGTGCCAGCAACGTAGGCGGGGGGGCCAAAAACATTCAGTACTTC. Full variable domain (outside the CDR3, taken from reference TRBV2 and TRBJ2-4): EPEVTQTPSHQVTQMGQEVILRCVPISNHLYFYWYRQILGQKVEFLVSFYNNEISEKSEIFDDQFSVERPDGSNFTLKIRSTKLEDSAMYFCASNVGGGAKNIQYFGAGTRLSVL.

CDR3 bases: TGTGCCAGCAGGAGAAGATCCGGGGGGGACACTGAAGCTTTCTTT. This sequence encodes CASRRRSGGDTEAFF. The genes are TRBV5-4 and TRBJ1-1; D is perhaps TRBD1 (5 bases). Germline V lookup: CDR1 SGHNT, CDR2 YYREEE (reference sequence). CDR3 length: 15 residues. V lost 5 bases and J lost 3, with 17 bases in between.

This chain connects TRBV7-9 to TRBJ2-1; D is unresolved. Germline CDR1 and CDR2: SEHNR and FQNEAQ (reference sequence). Trimming took off 11 bases at V and 5 bases at J, with 10 bases between the two ends. The CDR3 spans 11 residues. In DNA form, the CDR3 reads TGTGCCCGGGCGGCCAACAATGAGCAGTTCTTC. Its translation: CARAANNEQFF.

The chain links TRBV7-6 to TRBJ2-7, with 7 bases that match TRBD1. This CDR3 region has 13 residues. Germline V gene sequence: CDR1 SGHVS, CDR2 FNYEAQ. The V gene end was trimmed by 6 bases and the J gene end by 0 bases; junction bases not matched to a gene: 2. CDR3 amino acids: CASRPGGSYEQYF. The CDR3 nucleotides are TGTGCCAGCAGGCCAGGGGGCTCCTACGAGCAGTACTTC.

The chain combines TRBV5-8 with TRBJ1-1, with TRBD1 matching over 7 bases. This CDR3 has 14 residues. The germline V gene encodes CDR1 SGHTS and CDR2 YDEGEE. V dropped 4 bases and J dropped 1; count of bases not matched to a gene: 4. CDR3 sequence reads: CASSPRGRNTEAFF. The CDR3 nucleotides read TGTGCCAGCAGCCCCAGGGGGAGGAACACTGAAGCTTTCTTT.

This chain's CDR3 is CASSQEMIGTGVLTNEKLFF. In nucleotides, the CDR3 is TGCGCCAGCAGCCAAGAAATGATCGGGACAGGGGTTTTGACTAATGAAAAACTGTTTTTT. The J gene is TRBJ1-4, the V gene TRBV4-1; 10 bases line up with TRBD1. The CDR3 contains 20 residues. After removal of 0 bases from V and 2 bases from J, the junction contained 12 bases not matched to a gene. Germline V gene lookup returns CDR1 MGHRA and CDR2 YSYEKL.

The CDR3 region has the DNA TGTGCCAGTAGTATTTTTAGGGGTAATTCACCCCTCCACTTT. This sequence encodes CASSIFRGNSPLHF. V usage is TRBV19 and J usage is TRBJ1-6, with a tentative D call TRBD1 (5 bases). V lost 3 bases and J 6 bases, leaving 9 bases between the germline ends. The CDR3 runs to 14 residues. CDR1 LNHDA and CDR2 SQIVND come from the germline V gene (reference sequence).

This chain links TRBV9 with TRBJ2-2, with 7 bases matching TRBD2. The germline gives CDR1 SGDLS, CDR2 YYNGEE. The CDR3 sequence is 16 residues long. The junction had 8 bases not matched to a gene; V was cut back by 3 bases and J by 3 bases. The CDR3 protein is CASSDPRLAYTGELFF. The CDR3 coding sequence is TGTGCCAGCAGCGACCCCAGACTAGCTTACACCGGGGAGCTGTTTTTT. The full variable domain, completed using reference TRBV9 and TRBJ2-2, is DSGVTQTPKHLITATGQRVTLRCSPRSGDLSVYWYQQSLDQGLQFLIQYYNGEERAKGNILERFSAQQFPDLHSELNLSSLELGDSALYFCASSDPRLAYTGELFFGEGSRLTVL.

CDR3 residues: CASRGEQETQYF. CDR3 coding DNA: TGTGCCAGTAGAGGGGAACAAGAGACCCAGTACTTC. The chain employs TRBV19 and TRBJ2-5, with D perhaps TRBD1 (5 bases). The CDR3 loop spans 12 amino acids. Germline V gives CDR1 LNHDA, CDR2 SQIVND (reference sequence). Trimming left V 6 bases short and J 2 bases short, with 7 bases between.

The rearrangement links TRBV19 to TRBJ1-5, with a possible D match to TRBD1 (6 bases). Germline V gives CDR1 LNHDA, CDR2 SQIVND (reference sequence). V was clipped by 4 bases and J by 0 bases, with 19 bases between them. This CDR3 is built from 18 residues. The CDR3 is CASSSRGGLSYSNQPQHF. The CDR3 coding sequence is TGTGCCAGTAGTAGCCGGGGGGGCCTAAGCTATAGCAATCAGCCCCAGCATTTT.

The chain joins TRBV5-1 to TRBJ2-3; TRBD2 matches at 10 bases. The V segment lost 0 bases and the J segment 3 bases; nucleotides outside the gene matches: 1. CDR1 and CDR2 from the germline V gene are SGHRS and YFSETQ. This CDR3 spans 15 amino acids. The CDR3 DNA reads as TGCGCCAGCAGCTTGGAGGGACTAGCGACAGATACGCAGTATTTT. Encoded protein: CASSLEGLATDTQYF. Supplemented by reference TRBV5-1 and TRBJ2-3, the full variable domain reads KAGVTQTPRYLIKTRGQQVTLSCSPISGHRSVSWYQQTPGQGLQFLFEYFSETQRNKGNFPGRFSGRQFSNSRSEMNVSTLELGDSALYLCASSLEGLATDTQYFGPGTRLTVL.

Points on this clone: One end of the junction is discordant with germline, which a read error may explain. The gene calls are TRBV29-1 and TRBJ2-3; 7 bases align to TRBD1. This CDR3 has 11 residues. Germline assignment: CDR1 SQVTM and CDR2 ANQGSEA. The CDR3: CSVVGGQVMDF. The CDR3 coding sequence is TGCAGCGTTGTCGGTGGACAGGTTATGGATTTT.

The rearrangement uses TRBV5-4 and TRBJ1-2; TRBD1 matches 7 bases. The CDR3 loop spans 16 amino acids. J gave up 7 bases and V 4 bases, and 16 bases lay outside the gene matches. CDR1 SGHNT and CDR2 YYREEE come from the germline V gene (reference sequence). CDR3 nucleotide sequence: TGTGCCAGCAGCGCCCCGGGACAGAGCGTGGTGGTTGGCTACACCTTC. Translated, it gives CASSAPGQSVVVGYTF.

The rearrangement links TRBV5-4 to TRBJ1-4; D is uncertain. This CDR3 contains 14 residues. Trimming left V 4 bases short and J 4 bases short, with 11 bases between. Germline CDR1 is SGHNT and CDR2 is YYREEE (reference sequence). The CDR3: CASSLRGSNEKLFF. CDR3 bases: TGTGCCAGCAGCCTGCGGGGTAGTAATGAAAAACTGTTTTTT.

The rearrangement links TRBV5-4 to TRBJ2-5; D ambiguous. V was shortened by 4 bases and J by 5 bases, with 12 bases between the two germline ends. The germline V gene has CDR1 SGHNT and CDR2 YYREEE (reference sequence). The CDR3 is 13 amino acids. CDR3 nucleotide sequence: TGTGCCAGCAGCCAGGACCCTCGGGAGACCCAGTACTTC. This sequence encodes CASSQDPRETQYF.

V gene TRBV7-3 combines with J gene TRBJ2-7; D remains unclear. Looked up from germline, CDR1 is SGHTA and CDR2 is FQGTGA. The CDR3 spans 13 residues. V was clipped by 1 base and J by 5 bases, with 9 bases between them. For the CDR3, the DNA is TGTGCCAGCAGCTTAATCTCCAGCAACGAGCAGTACTTC. Protein product: CASSLISSNEQYF.